This entry lists 13 T cell receptor beta chains sequenced from one sample in a study of CXCR3-negative and CXCR3-positive naive CD8 T cells (dated by TCRdb to between 2018 and 2021). Here is what the overall study found, with its caveats: TRB CDR3s from CXCR3-positive naive cells showed higher hydrophobicity (lower Kidera factor 4), lower energy, and higher strength and volume indices than CXCR3-negative naive cells.

These receptors lack a known antigen. These reads were obtained on a NextSeq 550. The Human TCR Profiling Kit (MiLaboratory) was used to prepare UMI-labeled 5' RACE TRB cDNA libraries. The reads underwent TCRdb reprocessing, giving one record for each CDR3 protein sequence and no DNA. The table for this sample shows roughly 100,000 distinct CDR3 sequences. Together, the top ten hold 0.38% of the sample. The source material was naive CXCR3+ CD8+ T cells from blood. The sample's cell subset or site label, in plain terms: CD45RO-CCR7+CD27+CD95- naive CD8+ T cells expressing CXCR3 (TNR3+). All receptors derive from a human donor in good health. Some clones in this sample may be carry-over from other donors' samples.

The rearrangement joins TRBV4-3 to TRBJ1-1; TCRdb names TRBD1, which stays unverified in the absence of DNA. There are 13 residues in the CDR3. Per the germline V gene, CDR1 is LGHNA and CDR2 is YSLEER. The CDR3 spells CASSQDREGEAFF.

The chain couples TRBV7-9 to TRBJ2-1. The V gene's germline CDR1 is SEHNR and CDR2 FQNEAQ (reference sequence). The CDR3 spans 14 residues. CDR3 region: CASSLERISNEQFF.

This chain connects TRBV14 to TRBJ2-1; TCRdb lists TRBD2, though no DNA is available to test this call. Looked up from germline, CDR1 is SGHDN and CDR2 is FVKESK. The CDR3 consists of 19 residues. The CDR3 here is CASSHPPGLAGGPHNEQFF.

J is TRBJ2-3 and V is TRBV29-1; TCRdb picks TRBD1, but there is no DNA to check that call. Germline V gene data show CDR1 as SQVTM and CDR2 as ANQGSEA. The CDR3 loop spans 14 amino acids. The CDR3 spells CSALRGVRTDTQYF.

The chain couples TRBV12-3 or TRBV12-4 to TRBJ1-1. The CDR3 length is 16 residues. The CDR3 reads CASSDLIGGENTEAFF.

The gene calls are TRBV12-3 or TRBV12-4 and TRBJ1-2. The CDR3 covers 12 residues. CDR3 protein: CASTWGRVGYTF.

The CDR3 reads CASSLAGTETDTQYF. The chain uses TRBV6-6 and TRBJ2-3; the D gene TCRdb calls, TRBD2, cannot be checked with no DNA. The CDR3 is 15 amino acids. The germline V gene has CDR1 MNHNY and CDR2 SVGAGI (reference sequence).

V gene TRBV7-9 combines with J gene TRBJ2-7; TCRdb's assignment of TRBD1 cannot be checked, as there is no DNA. Germline V gene sequence: CDR1 SEHNR, CDR2 FQNEAQ (reference sequence). The CDR3 spans 14 residues. CDR3 in amino acids: CASSLAGRGWEQYF.

This chain links TRBV5-1 with TRBJ1-2; the TRBD1 assignment by TCRdb is unverifiable without DNA. The CDR3 covers 13 residues. Germline CDR1 and CDR2: SGHRS and YFSETQ. The CDR3 region is CASRGTENYGYTF.

The chain couples TRBV2 to TRBJ2-1; TCRdb reports TRBD2, a call that lacks DNA to check it against. Germline lookup yields CDR1 SNHLY and CDR2 FYNNEI. This CDR3 is 19 amino acids long. The CDR3 sequence is CASSEGGLAGDSLYNEQFF.

The chain carries TRBV29-1 and TRBJ2-2; the TCRdb D gene call, TRBD2, has no DNA to confirm it. Germline V lookup: CDR1 SQVTM, CDR2 ANQGSEA. The length of the CDR3 is 14 residues. CDR3: CSYLRGGHPGELFF.

The V call is TRBV6-4, the J call TRBJ2-1. The CDR3 has 15 amino acids. CDR1 is MRHNA, CDR2 SNTAGT, per germline. CDR3 sequence reads: CASSDHPGAYNEQFF.

This rearrangement joins TRBV5-4 to TRBJ2-2. CDR3 length equals 13 residues. Germline V gives CDR1 SGHNT, CDR2 YYREEE (reference sequence). The CDR3 loop is CASSFWNTGELFF.